The rows below give T cell receptor beta chains drawn from one sample of a study of T cells in Graves' hyperthyroidism and ophthalmopathy. Each CDR3 protein gets one entry after TCRdb re-called the multiplex PCR reads with MiXCR. Here the sample spans around 520,000 distinct CDR3 sequences, roughly 14% being singletons. The sample taken for sequencing was blood. The receptors shown here come from a woman younger than 35 with Graves' hyperthyroidism. Both conserved end residues are part of each CDR3. The D gene is left open where the match is weak. Rows give clone size only sometimes, using once, few, many, or a class for an expanded clone.

J: TRBJ1-4; size: -; D: -; V: TRBV7-2; DNA: TGTGCCAGCAGCGCCTACAGGGAGGCTAATGAAAAACTGTTTTTT; CDR3: CASSAYREANEKLFF
J: TRBJ2-2; size: -; D: -; V: TRBV12-3/TRBV12-4; DNA: TGTGCCAGCAGTTTCAGGGGCCCCACCGGGGAGCTGTTTTTT; CDR3: CASSFRGPTGELFF
J: TRBJ1-1; size: many; D: -; V: TRBV29-1; DNA: TGCAGCGTTGAGAAGGGCTGGAACACTGAAGCTTTCTTT; CDR3: CSVEKGWNTEAFF
J: TRBJ2-5; size: -; D: -; V: TRBV13; DNA: TGTGCCAGCAGAAGCCCGGATGGAATCCAAGAGACCCAGTACTTC; CDR3: CASRSPDGIQETQYF
J: TRBJ2-1; size: many; D: TRBD2; V: TRBV24-1; DNA: TGTGCCACCAGTGACCCGGGACTAGCGGACAATGAGCAGTTCTTC; CDR3: CATSDPGLADNEQFF
J: TRBJ1-3; size: -; D: -; V: TRBV9; DNA: TGTGCCAGCAGCGCCCGACAGAAGGGAAACACCATATATTTT; CDR3: CASSARQKGNTIYF
J: TRBJ2-1; size: many; D: -; V: TRBV27; DNA: TGTGCCAGCACCCCGACTAGAGGCAATGAGCAGTTCTTC; CDR3: CASTPTRGNEQFF
J: TRBJ2-1; size: few; D: TRBD2; V: TRBV20-1; DNA: TGCAGTGCTCTGACTAGCGGCATACACAATGAGCAGTTCTTC; CDR3: CSALTSGIHNEQFF
J: TRBJ2-2; size: many; D: TRBD2; V: TRBV18; DNA: TGTGCCAGCTCACCACTAGCGGGAGTTACCGGGGAGCTGTTTTTT; CDR3: CASSPLAGVTGELFF
J: TRBJ2-1; size: many; D: TRBD2; V: TRBV20-1; DNA: TGCAGTGCTTTACTAGCGGGAGGACCTTTCTCCTACAATGAGCAGTTCTTC; CDR3: CSALLAGGPFSYNEQFF
J: TRBJ1-3; size: many; D: -; V: TRBV15; DNA: TGTGCCACCAGCAGAGATCAAGGATATGAAAACACCATATATTTT; CDR3: CATSRDQGYENTIYF
J: TRBJ1-5; size: many; D: -; V: TRBV18; DNA: TGTGCCAGCTCCGTTGAGGAGAATCAGCCCCAGCATTTT; CDR3: CASSVEENQPQHF
J: TRBJ1-1; size: many; D: -; V: TRBV9; DNA: TGTGCCAGCAGCGTAGGTATAGGGCAGGACACTGAAGCTTTCTTT; CDR3: CASSVGIGQDTEAFF
J: TRBJ1-2; size: few; D: TRBD1; V: TRBV3-1; DNA: TGTGCCAGCAGCCAGCGGACAGGGGGTTCGACCCATGGCTACACCTTC; CDR3: CASSQRTGGSTHGYTF
J: TRBJ2-1; size: -; D: TRBD2; V: TRBV7-3; DNA: TGTGCCAGCAGCCGACTAGCGGGCGGGGTCAATGAGCAGTTCTTC; CDR3: CASSRLAGGVNEQFF
J: TRBJ1-4; size: -; D: -; V: TRBV6-2/TRBV6-3; DNA: TGTGCCAGCAGTTACTCGATGGGCAGCAATGAAAAACTGTTTTTT; CDR3: CASSYSMGSNEKLFF
J: TRBJ2-7; size: -; D: -; V: TRBV11-2; DNA: TGTGCCAGCAGCACCGGGGGGCTCACCTACGAGCAGTACTTC; CDR3: CASSTGGLTYEQYF
J: TRBJ1-5; size: many; D: TRBD1; V: TRBV6-1; DNA: TGTGCCAGCAGGGGAACAGGGGGCAGTCAGCCCCAGCATTTT; CDR3: CASRGTGGSQPQHF
J: TRBJ2-3; size: -; D: -; V: TRBV20-1; DNA: TGCAGTGCTAGACCCGGAACCAAACCAGATACGCAGTATTTT; CDR3: CSARPGTKPDTQYF
J: TRBJ2-1; size: many; D: TRBD1; V: TRBV12-3/TRBV12-4; DNA: TGTGCCAGCAGTCCAGACAGGGGGCATTTGGGTGAGCAGTTCTTC; CDR3: CASSPDRGHLGEQFF
J: TRBJ1-2; size: few; D: -; V: TRBV12-3/TRBV12-4; DNA: TGTGCCAGCAGTTTAAATCCTGAGAGAAACTATGGCTACACCTTC; CDR3: CASSLNPERNYGYTF
J: TRBJ1-5; size: few; D: TRBD1; V: TRBV19; DNA: TGTGCCAGTAAGTGGGGACAGGCGAATCAGCCCCAGCATTTT; CDR3: CASKWGQANQPQHF
J: TRBJ2-2; size: many; D: TRBD2; V: TRBV3-1; DNA: TGTGCCAGCAGCCAGGCCCGGCGCGGGAGGGGAACCGGGGAGCTGTTTTTT; CDR3: CASSQARRGRGTGELFF
J: TRBJ2-2; size: many; D: -; V: TRBV5-6; DNA: TGTGCCAGCAGCTTGGGCCAGCCCGGGGAGCTGTTTTTT; CDR3: CASSLGQPGELFF
J: TRBJ1-5; size: -; D: TRBD1; V: TRBV20-1; DNA: TGCAGTGCTAAAGGGACAGTTGCTCAGCCCCAGCATTTT; CDR3: CSAKGTVAQPQHF
J: TRBJ1-1; size: many; D: -; V: TRBV5-1; DNA: TGCGCCAGCAGCTTGACAGGGTACGCGAGGAACACTGAAGCTTTCTTT; CDR3: CASSLTGYARNTEAFF
J: TRBJ2-3; size: -; D: -; V: TRBV9; DNA: TGTGCCAGCAGCGCCATGGGGGCCGCAGCAGATACGCAGTATTTT; CDR3: CASSAMGAAADTQYF
J: TRBJ2-1; size: many; D: -; V: TRBV14; DNA: TGTGCCAGCAGCCAAGCACGGTACTACAATGAGCAGTTCTTC; CDR3: CASSQARYYNEQFF
J: TRBJ2-7; size: many; D: -; V: TRBV12-5; DNA: TGTGCTAGTGGTTCTTCTTCGGAGCAGTACTTC; CDR3: CASGSSSEQYF
J: TRBJ2-1; size: -; D: TRBD2; V: TRBV25-1; DNA: TGTGCCAGCAGTGAATGGGGTGGGCGGGAGGATGGGGATGAGCAGTTCTTC; CDR3: CASSEWGGREDGDEQFF
J: TRBJ2-7; size: many; D: -; V: TRBV19; DNA: TGTGCCAGTACCCCTCGGGTGGACGGTGACTACGAGCAGTACTTC; CDR3: CASTPRVDGDYEQYF
J: TRBJ1-3; size: -; D: TRBD1; V: TRBV24-1; DNA: TGTGCCACCAGTCCTTCGGACAGGGGCACCTCTGGAAACACCATATATTTT; CDR3: CATSPSDRGTSGNTIYF
J: TRBJ2-1; size: -; D: -; V: TRBV20-1; DNA: TGCGGTGCTCAGACCTCTAAACGCGTAGGCAATGAGCAGTTCTTC; CDR3: CGAQTSKRVGNEQFF
J: TRBJ2-1; size: few; D: -; V: TRBV20-1; DNA: TGCAGTGCCACAGAGGGGGATGAGCAGTTCTTC; CDR3: CSATEGDEQFF
J: TRBJ2-1; size: few; D: TRBD2; V: TRBV19; DNA: TGTGCCAGTACGGCGGGAGGGTCCTACAATGAGCAGTTCTTC; CDR3: CASTAGGSYNEQFF
J: TRBJ1-2; size: many; D: TRBD1; V: TRBV5-1; DNA: TGCGCCAGCAGCTCACGACAGGGGACAGGCTATGGCTACACCTTC; CDR3: CASSSRQGTGYGYTF
J: TRBJ2-5; size: -; D: TRBD2; V: TRBV12-3/TRBV12-4; DNA: TGTGCCAGCAGTTCGGGACTAGCGGATCAAGAGACCCAGTACTTC; CDR3: CASSSGLADQETQYF
J: TRBJ1-1; size: many; D: TRBD1; V: TRBV2; DNA: TGTGCCAGCAGTGAAGGGGACAGGGCATCGGGGGAAGCTTTCTTT; CDR3: CASSEGDRASGEAFF
J: TRBJ2-2; size: many; D: -; V: TRBV9; DNA: TGTGCCAGCAGCGTAGGTGTCGGCACCGGGGAGCTGTTTTTT; CDR3: CASSVGVGTGELFF
J: TRBJ2-1; size: many; D: -; V: TRBV20-1; DNA: TGCAGTGCTAGTCGTAGGGACAAATACAATGAGCAGTTCTTC; CDR3: CSASRRDKYNEQFF
J: TRBJ2-1; size: few; D: TRBD2; V: TRBV9; DNA: TGTGCCAGCAGCGTCTCTAGCGGGAGGAACAATGAGCAGTTCTTC; CDR3: CASSVSSGRNNEQFF
J: TRBJ2-3; size: many; D: -; V: TRBV12-3/TRBV12-4; DNA: TGTGCCAGCAGTTTCGGTGGCACAGATACGCAGTATTTT; CDR3: CASSFGGTDTQYF
J: TRBJ2-7; size: -; D: -; V: TRBV6-1; DNA: TGTGCCAGCAAATATAGGACGAACTCCTACGAGCAGTACTTC; CDR3: CASKYRTNSYEQYF
J: TRBJ2-2; size: -; D: -; V: TRBV24-1; DNA: TGTGCCACCAGTGATTTCCGGGCAGGGGCGAACACCGGGGAGCTGTTTTTT; CDR3: CATSDFRAGANTGELFF
J: TRBJ2-1; size: few; D: TRBD2; V: TRBV4-1; DNA: TGCGCCAGCAGCCAAGCCTTAGCGGGAGGGCAATTTAATGAGCAGTTCTTC; CDR3: CASSQALAGGQFNEQFF
J: TRBJ2-5; size: -; D: TRBD2; V: TRBV5-1; DNA: TGCGCCAGCAGCTCGGGACTAGCGGGAGGGAAGACCCAGTACTTC; CDR3: CASSSGLAGGKTQYF